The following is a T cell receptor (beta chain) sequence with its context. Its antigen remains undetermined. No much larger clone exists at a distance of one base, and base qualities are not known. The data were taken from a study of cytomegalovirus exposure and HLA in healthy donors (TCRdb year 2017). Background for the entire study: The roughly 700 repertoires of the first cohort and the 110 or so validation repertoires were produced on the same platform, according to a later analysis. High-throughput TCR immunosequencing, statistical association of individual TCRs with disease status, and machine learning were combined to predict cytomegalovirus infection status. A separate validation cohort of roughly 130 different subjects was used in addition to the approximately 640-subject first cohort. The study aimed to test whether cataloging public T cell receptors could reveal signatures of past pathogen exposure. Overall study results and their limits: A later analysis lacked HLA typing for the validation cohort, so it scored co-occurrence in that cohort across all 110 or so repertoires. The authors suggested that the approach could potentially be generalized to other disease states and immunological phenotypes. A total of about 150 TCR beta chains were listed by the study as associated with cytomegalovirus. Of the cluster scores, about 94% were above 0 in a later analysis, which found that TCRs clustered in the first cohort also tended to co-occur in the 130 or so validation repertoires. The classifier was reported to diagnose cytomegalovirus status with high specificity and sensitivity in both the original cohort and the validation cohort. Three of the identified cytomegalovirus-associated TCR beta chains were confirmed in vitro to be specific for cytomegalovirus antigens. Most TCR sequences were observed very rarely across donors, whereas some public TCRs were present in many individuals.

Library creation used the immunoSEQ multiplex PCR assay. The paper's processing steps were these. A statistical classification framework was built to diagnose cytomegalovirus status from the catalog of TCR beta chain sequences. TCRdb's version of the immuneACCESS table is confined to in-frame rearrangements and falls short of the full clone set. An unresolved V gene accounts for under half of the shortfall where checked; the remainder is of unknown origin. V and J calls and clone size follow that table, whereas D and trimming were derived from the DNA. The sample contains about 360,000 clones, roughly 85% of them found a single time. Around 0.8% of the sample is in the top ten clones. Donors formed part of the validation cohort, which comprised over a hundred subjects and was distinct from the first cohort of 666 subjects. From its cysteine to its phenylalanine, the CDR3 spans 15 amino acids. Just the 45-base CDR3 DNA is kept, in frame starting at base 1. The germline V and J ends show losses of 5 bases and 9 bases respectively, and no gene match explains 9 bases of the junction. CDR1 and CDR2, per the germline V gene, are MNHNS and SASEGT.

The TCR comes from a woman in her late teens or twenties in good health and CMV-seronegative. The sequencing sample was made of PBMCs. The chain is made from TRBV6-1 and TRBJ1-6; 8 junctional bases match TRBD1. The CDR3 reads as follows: CASSPPDRVTSPLHF. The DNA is TGTGCCAGCAGTCCCCCGGACAGGGTCACTTCACCCCTCCACTTT.